Presented here are 14 T cell receptor beta chains from one specimen sequenced in a study of shared clonotypes between healthy human individuals. Assay used: immunoSEQ multiplex PCR; TCRdb lists only in-frame clones, some missing. Found here are some 2.3 million clones, roughly 93% of them singletons; the top ten hold 0.39%. The material sequenced was naive CD4+ T cells from PBMCs. Subset denoted: CD45RA+ positively selected. The source of these receptors is a man aged 18-30 years in good health. Some clones in this sample may be carry-over from other donors' samples.

The sample holds a few counts of this clone. Other nucleotide sequences in the sample specify the same CDR3. The chain employs TRBV5-1 and TRBJ2-1; the D is unclear. CDR1 is SGHRS and CDR2 is YFSETQ in the germline V gene. CDR3 length: 13 residues. Trimming stripped 0 bases from V and 4 bases from J, with 5 bases between. The CDR3 sequence is CASSLDRYNEQFF. The CDR3 bases are TGCGCCAGCAGCTTGGACAGATACAATGAGCAGTTCTTC.

The CDR3 bases are TGTGCCAGCAGCCAAGGTTCCAGGACAGGGGCCACTATTGCCTACGAGCAGTACTTC. Translating it yields CASSQGSRTGATIAYEQYF. The chain carries TRBV4-2 and TRBJ2-7; 9 bases align to TRBD1. Germline V CDR1 and CDR2: LGHNA, YNFKEQ. This CDR3 spans 19 amino acids. With V trimmed by 1 base and J by 2 bases, 15 bases remained unmatched.

The V and J genes are TRBV27 and TRBJ2-1, with no clear D. The germline CDR1 and CDR2 sequences are MNHEY and SMNVEV (reference sequence). The germline V and J ends were trimmed by 8 bases and 0 bases, with 11 bases remaining between them. This CDR3 has 14 residues. The CDR3 region is CASRFRSSYNEQFF. The CDR3 nucleotides are TGTGCCAGCCGGTTTAGGAGCTCCTACAATGAGCAGTTCTTC.

V is TRBV5-1 and J is TRBJ1-3; tentatively, D is TRBD1 (6 bases). CDR3 size: 14 residues. Trimming stripped 4 bases from V and 4 bases from J, with 12 bases between. In germline, CDR1 is SGHRS, CDR2 YFSETQ. The CDR3: CASSMGTGGNTIYF. The CDR3 DNA reads as TGCGCCAGCAGCATGGGAACAGGGGGAAACACCATATATTTT.

The genes are TRBV18 and TRBJ2-7, with 9 nucleotides matching TRBD1. This CDR3 contains 19 residues. From germline, CDR1 is KGHSH and CDR2 LQKENI. V was clipped by 3 bases and J by 0 bases; unmatched bases: 15. CDR3 nucleotide sequence: TGTGCCAGCTCACCCCAAGGAGTATCCGGGACAGGGTACTCCTACGAGCAGTACTTC. This translates into CASSPQGVSGTGYSYEQYF.

The chain employs TRBV5-1 and TRBJ1-2; TRBD1 might be the D (6 bases). Trimming removed 0 bases at V and 7 bases at J, with 13 bases between. Germline assignment: CDR1 SGHRS and CDR2 YFSETQ. The CDR3 contains 14 residues. CDR3 sequence (DNA): TGCGCCAGCAGCTTGGCGGAGGGGGTTACTGGCTACACCTTC. Residues: CASSLAEGVTGYTF.

This chain joins TRBV11-3 and TRBJ1-1; D uncertain. This CDR3 has 13 residues. Between the trimmed V and J ends, which lost 8 bases and 1 base, there was a span of 11 bases. Germline-derived CDR1 and CDR2 are SGHNT and YENEEA. CDR3 sequence reads: CASSKGSNTEAFF. The CDR3 DNA is TGTGCCAGCTCCAAAGGGTCGAACACTGAAGCTTTCTTT.

In DNA form, the CDR3 reads TGTGCCATCAGTAATCACTACAGGGTTGAGAATCAGCCCCAGCATTTT. As protein: CAISNHYRVENQPQHF. The chain carries TRBV10-3 and TRBJ1-5, with D possibly matching TRBD1 (6 bases). V was cut by 5 bases and J by 4 bases, with 18 bases left in between. Germline V CDR1 and CDR2: ENHRY, SYGVKD. CDR3 length equals 16 residues.

The rearrangement uses TRBV5-1 and TRBJ2-7, with D perhaps matching TRBD2 (5 bases). The CDR3 runs 14 residues. Looked up from germline, CDR1 is SGHRS and CDR2 is YFSETQ. The V and J ends lost 4 bases and 6 bases respectively, with 17 bases between them. This CDR3 is CASSPGWGRGEQYF. CDR3 DNA: TGCGCCAGCAGCCCTGGTTGGGGTCGGGGCGAGCAGTACTTC. Full variable domain (rest looked up from reference TRBV5-1 and TRBJ2-7): KAGVTQTPRYLIKTRGQQVTLSCSPISGHRSVSWYQQTPGQGLQFLFEYFSETQRNKGNFPGRFSGRQFSNSRSEMNVSTLELGDSALYLCASSPGWGRGEQYFGPGTRLTVT.

This rearrangement joins TRBV7-9 to TRBJ2-5; 9 bases line up with TRBD1. The germline gives CDR1 SEHNR, CDR2 FQNEAQ (reference sequence). The CDR3 is made up of 15 amino acids. The V gene end was trimmed by 5 bases and the J gene end by 3 bases; junction bases not matched to a gene: 7. The CDR3 sequence: CASSGGTGLKETQYF. CDR3 sequence (DNA): TGTGCCAGCAGCGGAGGGACAGGGTTGAAAGAGACCCAGTACTTC.

This chain uses TRBV30 with TRBJ2-2; D may be TRBD2 (7 bases). V lost 8 bases to trimming and J lost 2 bases, with 15 bases between them. The CDR3 length is 14 residues. Germline V gene data show CDR1 as GTSNPN and CDR2 as SVGIG (reference sequence). CDR3 sequence reads: CAGTWGGNTGELFF. The CDR3 nucleotides are TGTGCCGGGACCTGGGGGGGCAACACCGGGGAGCTGTTTTTT.

This clone was found once. CDR3 amino acids: CASSSTGRTEAFF. CDR3 nucleotides: TGTGCCAGCAGCTCGACAGGGAGAACTGAAGCTTTCTTT. The rearrangement joins TRBV2 to TRBJ1-1, with TRBD1 matching 7 bases. The CDR3 contains 13 residues. The V segment lost 6 bases and the J segment 5 bases; nucleotides outside the gene matches: 6. CDR1 is SNHLY, CDR2 FYNNEI, per germline. Full variable domain (rest looked up from reference TRBV2 and TRBJ1-1): EPEVTQTPSHQVTQMGQEVILRCVPISNHLYFYWYRQILGQKVEFLVSFYNNEISEKSEIFDDQFSVERPDGSNFTLKIRSTKLEDSAMYFCASSSTGRTEAFFGQGTRLTVV.

In regard to this clone: This sample also contains other DNA sequences that code for the same CDR3. CDR3 loop: CASSEGLLSYEQYF. In DNA, the CDR3 is TGCGCCAGCAGCGAAGGGCTCCTCTCCTACGAGCAGTACTTC. V is TRBV5-1 and J is TRBJ2-7; the D is unclear. The germline CDR1 and CDR2 sequences are SGHRS and YFSETQ. CDR3 length: 14 residues. The V end was cut by 4 bases, the J end by 0 bases, with 11 bases between.

This rearrangement joins TRBV29-1 to TRBJ1-4; D ambiguous. Per germline, CDR1 SQVTM and CDR2 ANQGSEA. V dropped 7 bases and J dropped 8 bases, with 17 bases sitting between them. CDR3 length: 13 amino acids. The CDR3 here is CSANVNPGEKLFF. The CDR3 nucleotides read TGCAGCGCCAATGTTAACCCGGGGGAAAAACTGTTTTTT.